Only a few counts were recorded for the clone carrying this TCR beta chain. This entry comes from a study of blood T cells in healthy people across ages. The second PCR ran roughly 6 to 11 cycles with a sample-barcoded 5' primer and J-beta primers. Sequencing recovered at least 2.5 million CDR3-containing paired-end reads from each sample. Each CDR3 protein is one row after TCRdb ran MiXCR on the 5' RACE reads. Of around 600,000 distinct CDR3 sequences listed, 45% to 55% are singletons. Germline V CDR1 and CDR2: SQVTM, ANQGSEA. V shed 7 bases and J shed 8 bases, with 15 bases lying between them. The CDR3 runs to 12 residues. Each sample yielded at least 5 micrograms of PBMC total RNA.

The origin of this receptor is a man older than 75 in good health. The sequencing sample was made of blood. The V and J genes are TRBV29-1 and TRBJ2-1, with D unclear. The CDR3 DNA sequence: TGCAGCGCCCGGACCGGTGGGGATGAGCAGTTCTTC. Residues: CSARTGGDEQFF.